This T cell receptor beta chain was retrieved from a study of neurological immune-mediated disorders. J was trimmed by 6 bases and V by 5 bases; bases with no gene match: 9. Germline V gene lookup returns CDR1 SEHNR and CDR2 FQNEAQ (reference sequence). The CDR3 consists of 15 residues. This clonotype occurred many times. Using its own MiXCR run on the 5' RACE reads, TCRdb lists one record per CDR3 protein. The sample includes 25,000 to 35,000 distinct CDR3 sequences, approximately 4.4% of them seen just once. The clonotype was recovered from a young man in good health. Sequencing was done on a sample of PBMCs. The rearrangement uses TRBV7-9 and TRBJ1-5; 8 nucleotides line up with TRBD1. The CDR3 region has the DNA TGTGCCAGCAGCAAAACAGGGGGAGAGGGTCAGCCCCAGCATTTT. Protein: CASSKTGGEGQPQHF. The full variable domain, its missing parts supplied by reference TRBV7-9 and TRBJ1-5, is DTGVSQNPRHKITKRGQNVTFRCDPISEHNRLYWYRQTLGQGPEFLTYFQNEAQLEKSRLLSDRFSAERPKGSFSTLEIQRTEQGDSAMYLCASSKTGGEGQPQHFGDGTRLSIL.